A single T cell receptor (beta chain) is shown here with its context. What it recognizes is unknown. This sample stems from a study of T cell responses to AZD1222 COVID-19 vaccine. The study's findings and limits: Nearly half of unique spike-specific TCRs reportedly avoided B.1.351 and B.1.1.7 mutated regions. Clonal diversity may have been underestimated, and the donors were mostly white British, with more females than males.

The CDR3 is made up of 15 amino acids. The V and J ends lost 5 bases and 4 bases, in that order; junction bases with no gene match: 9. CDR1 is SGHVS and CDR2 is FQNEAQ in the germline V gene. Method: immunoSEQ multiplex PCR; TCRdb's copy keeps in-frame clones and lacks some. The sample contains some 150,000 clones, around nine tenths of which appear only once. The chain uses TRBV7-8 and TRBJ1-1; 8 nucleotides agree with TRBD1. The clonotype was recovered from an adult in good health. The sequenced sample was peripheral blood, obtained on day 0 of MenACWY control vaccination. In DNA form, the CDR3 reads TGTGCCAGCAGCCCCCGACAGGGGCGAGGCACTGAAGCTTTCTTT. It translates to CASSPRQGRGTEAFF.